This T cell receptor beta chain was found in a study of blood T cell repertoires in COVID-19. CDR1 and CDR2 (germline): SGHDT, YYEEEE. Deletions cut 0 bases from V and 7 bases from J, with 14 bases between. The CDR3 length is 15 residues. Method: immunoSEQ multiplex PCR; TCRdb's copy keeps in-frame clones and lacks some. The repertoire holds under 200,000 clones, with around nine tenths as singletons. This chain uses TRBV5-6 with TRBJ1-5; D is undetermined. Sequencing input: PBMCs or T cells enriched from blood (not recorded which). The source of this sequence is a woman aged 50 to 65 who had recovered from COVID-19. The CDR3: CASSLGGSGRQPQHF. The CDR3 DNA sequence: TGTGCCAGCAGCTTGGGAGGGAGTGGAAGACAGCCCCAGCATTTT.